The 3 T cell receptor beta chains below were found in one sample sequenced in a study of cytomegalovirus exposure and HLA in healthy donors. The PCR had 60 Vbeta and 13 Jbeta primers. Assay used: immunoSEQ multiplex PCR; TCRdb lists only in-frame clones, some missing. The sample's table shows 220,000 or so clones. The sequencing sample was made of PBMCs. The receptors derive from a girl aged 2 to 9 in good health and CMV-seropositive.

The chain combines TRBV25-1 with TRBJ2-1; 7 nucleotides line up with TRBD2. V lost 5 bases and J lost 2; bases outside the gene matches: 3. Germline lookup yields CDR1 MGHDK and CDR2 SYGVNS. CDR3 size: 14 residues. This CDR3 is CASSPGTTYNEQFF. CDR3 bases: TGTGCCAGCAGTCCCGGGACTACCTACAATGAGCAGTTCTTC.

The genes are TRBV20-1 and TRBJ2-1; D is ambiguous. The V and J ends lost 3 bases and 13 bases respectively, with 13 bases between them. The CDR3 covers 11 residues. From germline, CDR1 is DFQATT and CDR2 SNEGSKA (reference sequence). The CDR3 coding sequence is TGCAGTGCTAGCGCGAGCAACTTCCAGTTCTTC. Its translation is CSASASNFQFF.

J is TRBJ2-4 and V is TRBV7-2; D remains ambiguous. Germline assignment: CDR1 SGHTA and CDR2 FQGNSA. This CDR3 has 14 residues. With 1 base removed from V and 4 bases from J, the gap between germline ends came to 8 bases. CDR3 amino acids: CASSLVQKKNIQYF. DNA of the CDR3: TGTGCCAGCAGCTTAGTACAGAAAAAAAACATTCAGTACTTC.